Given below is one TCR beta chain in context. Antigen specificity is unknown. The sample originates from a study of cytomegalovirus exposure and HLA in healthy donors. Findings of the study overall: It was reported that TCR beta sequences correctly inferred the HLA-A and HLA-B alleles for most subjects.

The PCR made use of 60 Vbeta and 13 Jbeta primers. Only in-frame clones appear in the TCRdb table, and some are missing; sequencing was by immunoSEQ multiplex PCR. Among approximately 190,000 clones, approximately 79% were seen once, and the ten largest hold about 5.7%. As for the donors, each was a healthy bone marrow donor. The source is a middle-aged man in good health and CMV-seropositive. The sample consisted of PBMCs.

The CDR3: CASSLTGTGGGNEQFF. The CDR3 coding sequence is TGTGCCAGCAGTTTAACCGGGACAGGGGGAGGCAATGAGCAGTTCTTC. The gene calls are TRBV28 and TRBJ2-1, with 11 bases fitting TRBD1. Germline CDR1 reads MDHEN; CDR2 reads SYDVKM. The length of the CDR3 is 16 residues. V lost 2 bases and J lost 6; bases outside the gene matches: 6.